The entry below describes one T cell receptor (beta chain). The record originates from a study of TIL therapy for anti-PD-1-resistant metastatic lung cancer. The libraries were made with immunoSEQ v3. Sequenced by immunoSEQ multiplex PCR; TCRdb stores in-frame clones only, minus some. The table shows about 46,000 clones, with around 85% occurring only once. Described time point: pre-treatment sample, taken before nivolumab and TIL therapy. The CDR3 covers 13 residues. V lost 2 bases and J 2 bases, leaving 7 bases between the germline ends. Per the germline V gene, CDR1 is MNHEY and CDR2 is SVGAGI. This chain links TRBV6-5 with TRBJ2-7, with D possibly TRBD2 on 6 matching bases. The sample here was blood, taken at baseline. This receptor was taken from a person aged 25-79 years with non-small cell lung cancer. The CDR3 is CASSYREAYEQYF. The DNA for the CDR3 is TGTGCCAGCAGTTACAGGGAGGCCTACGAGCAGTACTTC.